Below, 26 T cell receptor beta chains from the same sample are listed, as sequenced in a study of T cells in Graves' hyperthyroidism and ophthalmopathy. TCR beta CDR3 regions were amplified from RNA. First-round RT-PCR targeting the TCR CDR3 was performed with the HTBI primer set. Each CDR3 protein is one row after TCRdb ran MiXCR on the multiplex PCR reads. Counted here are about 560,000 distinct CDR3 sequences, about 43% occurring once; the ten biggest clones make up approximately 8.2%. Specimen: peripheral blood or thyroid tissue (not recorded which). These receptors came from a young woman with Graves' hyperthyroidism.

V usage is TRBV19 and J usage is TRBJ1-5, with D possibly being TRBD1 (5 bases). V gave up 2 bases and J gave up 4 bases, with 12 bases separating them. The CDR3 extends over 15 amino acids. CDR1 and CDR2 (germline): LNHDA, SQIVND (reference sequence). In DNA form, the CDR3 reads TGTGCCAGTAGTATAACAGGCGGAGCTAATCAGCCCCAGCATTTT. This gives the protein CASSITGGANQPQHF.

The rearrangement joins TRBV24-1 to TRBJ1-2; possible D gene TRBD1, 5 bases. The germline V gene has CDR1 KGHDR and CDR2 SFDVKD. This CDR3 region has 17 residues. Trimming took 0 bases from V and 4 from J, leaving 17 bases between them. DNA for the CDR3: TGTGCCACCAGTGATTTGCTGGGTGGGACTCCAGCCTATGGCTACACCTTC. Translation gives CATSDLLGGTPAYGYTF.

The chain carries TRBV9 and TRBJ1-1; D gene uncertain. V shed 4 bases and J shed 7 bases, with 11 bases lying between them. Germline CDR1 is SGDLS and CDR2 is YYNGEE. CDR3 length: 12 amino acids. Here the CDR3 DNA reads TGTGCCAGCAGCCAAGATTGGAGTGAAGCTTTCTTT. Translating it yields CASSQDWSEAFF.

This sequence joins TRBV29-1 and TRBJ1-5; D gene ambiguous. This CDR3 contains 16 residues. Germline CDR1 reads SQVTM; CDR2 reads ANQGSEA. V was shortened by 4 bases and J by 0 bases, with 16 bases between the two germline ends. CDR3 protein: CSVADPDLDSNQPQHF. In DNA, the CDR3 is TGCAGCGTTGCAGACCCGGACTTAGATAGCAATCAGCCCCAGCATTTT.

This clonotype was recorded many times. V is TRBV7-8 and J is TRBJ2-5, with 14 positions matching TRBD2. Germline-derived CDR1 and CDR2 are SGHVS and FQNEAQ. The CDR3 loop spans 15 amino acids. V was pared by 5 bases and J by 5 bases, with 4 bases of the junction left unmatched. CDR3 DNA: TGTGCCAGCAGCACCCGACTAGCGGGAGGGGAGACCCAGTACTTC. This gives the protein CASSTRLAGGETQYF.

This clonotype was seen just once. This chain's CDR3 is CASLGGPTKEQYF. CDR3 DNA sequence: TGTGCCAGCCTAGGGGGGCCGACCAAGGAGCAGTACTTC. The chain couples TRBV6-6 to TRBJ2-7; D may correspond to TRBD1 or TRBD2 (6 bases each). Germline CDR1 MNHNY, CDR2 SVGAGI (reference sequence). The CDR3 is 13 residues long. V was shortened by 8 bases and J by 7 bases, with 18 bases between the two germline ends.

In regard to this clonotype: A read error may be the cause here, since a much bigger clone is one base away. The chain joins TRBV24-1 to TRBJ1-5; D is ambiguous. Looked up from germline, CDR1 is KGHDR and CDR2 is SFDVKD. The CDR3 length is 12 residues. The CDR3 DNA sequence: TGTGTCACCAGTGATGAAAATCAGCCCCAGCATTTT. This translates into CVTSDENQPQHF.

This clonotype appeared a few times. A much larger clone sits a single nucleotide away, making a read error possible. This rearrangement joins TRBV2 to TRBJ2-5; 8 bases align to TRBD2. The CDR3 sequence is 13 residues long. J was trimmed by 3 bases and V by 3 bases; bases with no gene match: 0. Germline lookup yields CDR1 SNHLY and CDR2 FYNNEI. Here the CDR3 reads CASSDGREETQYF. The CDR3 nucleotides read TGTGCCAGCAGTGACGGGAGGGAAGAGACCCAGTACTTC.

J is TRBJ1-5 and V is TRBV7-1; D uncertain. TRBV7-1 is filed as an ORF, its function uncertain. This CDR3 is 12 amino acids long. V lost 3 bases to trimming and J lost 12 bases, with 12 bases between them. CDR3 protein: CASSSFLELQHF. CDR3 coding DNA: TGTGCCAGCAGCTCGTTTTTGGAGCTCCAGCATTTT.

As for this clonotype: A much larger clone is a single base away; this may be a read error. The chain links TRBV10-1 to TRBJ2-5; 12 bases fit TRBD2. Germline V gene sequence: CDR1 WNHNN, CDR2 SYGVQD (reference sequence). The CDR3 is 13 residues long. The ends lost 0 bases at V and 13 bases at J; junction bases unmatched: 3. The CDR3 region has the DNA TGCGCCAGCAGTGAGTCGAAGACTAGCGGGGGGTACTTC. Translation: CASSESKTSGGYF.

Remarks on this clonotype: Mismatch with germline at one junction end may stem from a read error. The gene calls are TRBV20-1 and TRBJ1-1; 9 bases line up with TRBD1. Germline CDR1 and CDR2: DFQATT and SNEGSKA (reference sequence). The CDR3 spans 14 residues. CDR3 sequence reads: CSTRDREMNTEAFF. In nucleotides, the CDR3 is TGCAGTACCCGGGACAGGGAAATGAACACTGAAGCCTTCTTT.

The chain carries TRBV20-1 and TRBJ1-3, with D possibly being TRBD1 (5 bases). Germline assignment: CDR1 DFQATT and CDR2 SNEGSKA (reference sequence). The CDR3 sequence is 17 residues long. Trimming took off 1 base at V and 4 bases at J, with 20 bases between the two ends. The DNA of the CDR3 is TGCAGTGCTAGAGGTGAGGAGGGGCGCGAAGGAGGAAACACCATATATTTT. Residues: CSARGEEGREGGNTIYF.

This clonotype was detected ten times or more. The CDR3 nucleotides are TGTGCCAGCAGCTCCCCTGGAAACACCATATATTTT. As protein: CASSSPGNTIYF. The V and J genes are TRBV7-2 and TRBJ1-3; D call uncertain. V was pared by 4 bases and J by 2 bases, with 3 bases between. Germline values: CDR1 SGHTA, CDR2 FQGNSA. CDR3 length equals 12 residues.

CDR3 residues: CASSQGGGAGETKRTQYF. CDR3 DNA sequence: TGTGCCAGCAGCCAAGGGGGGGGCGCGGGAGAAACCAAGAGGACCCAGTACTTC. V gene TRBV7-2 combines with J gene TRBJ2-5, with D possibly TRBD2 on 7 matching bases. The V end lost 5 bases, the J end lost 7 bases, and 29 bases lay between the germline ends. This CDR3 spans 18 amino acids. The germline gives CDR1 SGHTA, CDR2 FQGNSA.

V gene TRBV18 combines with J gene TRBJ1-4; TRBD1 is a possible D gene (5 bases). The CDR3 totals 14 residues. V was pared by 6 bases and J by 14 bases, with 22 bases between. Per the germline V gene, CDR1 is KGHSH and CDR2 is LQKENI. The CDR3 region has the DNA TGTGCCAGCTCCTCCGGGACTGCAATGAGAGACCTGTTTTTT. Its protein is CASSSGTAMRDLFF.

This chain uses TRBV7-6 with TRBJ1-1; D gene uncertain. The CDR3 totals 13 residues. With 4 bases removed from V and 4 bases from J, the gap between germline ends came to 10 bases. Germline V CDR1 and CDR2: SGHVS, FNYEAQ. Here the CDR3 DNA reads TGTGCCAGCAGCTCAGGACGGGCCACTGAAGCTTTCTTT. As protein: CASSSGRATEAFF. Full variable domain (missing parts from reference TRBV7-6 and TRBJ1-1): GAGVSQSPRYKVTKRGQDVALRCDPISGHVSLYWYRQALGQGPEFLTYFNYEAQQDKSGLPNDRFSAERPEGSISTLTIQRTEQRDSAMYRCASSSGRATEAFFGQGTRLTVV.

The chain links TRBV19 to TRBJ2-7; the match to TRBD2 covers 10 bases. J gave up 2 bases and V 1 base, and 5 bases lay outside the gene matches. Per the germline V gene, CDR1 is LNHDA and CDR2 is SQIVND (reference sequence). The CDR3 sequence is 16 residues long. The CDR3 reads CASSIGLAGSTYEQYF. CDR3 nucleotide sequence: TGTGCCAGTAGTATAGGACTAGCGGGCTCAACCTACGAGCAGTACTTC.

The chain joins TRBV2 to TRBJ1-1; 11 positions agree with TRBD1. Germline lookup yields CDR1 SNHLY and CDR2 FYNNEI. The CDR3 loop spans 14 amino acids. Unmatched junction bases numbered 6, after V lost 11 bases and J lost 1 base. CDR3 protein: CARTGTGGNTEAFF. In nucleotides, the CDR3 is TGTGCCCGCACCGGGACAGGGGGGAACACTGAAGCTTTCTTT.

With respect to this clonotype: Mismatch with germline at one junction end may stem from a read error. The V gene is TRBV5-1, the J gene TRBJ1-6, with 7 bases fitting TRBD1. There are 14 residues in the CDR3. Germline V lookup: CDR1 SGHRS, CDR2 YFSETQ. The CDR3 sequence is CAGSAGTVGSPLHF. The CDR3 bases are TGCGCCGGCAGCGCGGGGACAGTCGGTTCACCCCTCCACTTT.

This clonotype appeared a single time. V usage is TRBV7-9 and J usage is TRBJ1-6, with D possibly being TRBD1 (6 bases). Germline-derived CDR1 and CDR2 are SEHNR and FQNEAQ (reference sequence). Trimming pared 7 bases from V and 7 bases from J, leaving 14 bases between. There are 14 residues in the CDR3. Here the CDR3 reads CASTAETGNSPLHF. CDR3 in DNA: TGTGCCAGCACGGCCGAGACAGGAAATTCACCCCTCCACTTT.

This clonotype was observed at least ten times. This chain joins TRBV7-3 and TRBJ1-2; the D gene is possibly TRBD1 (5 bases). The CDR3 has 14 amino acids. From germline, CDR1 is SGHTA and CDR2 FQGTGA. With 5 bases removed from V and 8 bases from J, the gap between germline ends came to 18 bases. CDR3 amino acids: CASSHHGGDDGYTF. CDR3 in DNA: TGTGCCAGCAGCCACCACGGGGGAGACGACGGCTACACCTTC.

This clonotype was seen a handful of times. The genes are TRBV7-9 and TRBJ1-5; the D is unclear. The CDR3 runs to 13 residues. Germline V CDR1 and CDR2: SEHNR, FQNEAQ (reference sequence). Trimming pared 0 bases from V and 6 bases from J, leaving 6 bases between. The CDR3 is CASSLAKGQPQHF. CDR3 in DNA: TGTGCCAGCAGCTTAGCGAAGGGTCAGCCCCAGCATTTT.

The chain links TRBV20-1 to TRBJ2-5, with D hard to call. V dropped 3 bases and J dropped 2 bases, with 7 bases sitting between them. The germline V gene encodes CDR1 DFQATT and CDR2 SNEGSKA (reference sequence). This CDR3 has 12 amino acids. In DNA form, the CDR3 reads TGCAGTGCTAGTCGGGCGCAAGAGACCCAGTACTTC. It translates to CSASRAQETQYF.

The chain recombines TRBV24-1 with TRBJ1-2, with D maybe TRBD1 (5 bases). CDR3 length: 13 residues. Germline V gene data show CDR1 as KGHDR and CDR2 as SFDVKD. DNA for the CDR3: TGTGCTAGGGACGGGGCCAGATCTTATGGCTACACCTTC. It encodes CARDGARSYGYTF.

This clonotype has just one count. The V gene is TRBV2, the J gene TRBJ2-5; 7 bases match TRBD2. Per germline, CDR1 SNHLY and CDR2 FYNNEI. V lost 6 bases, J lost 5 bases, and 15 bases stayed unmatched. The CDR3 length is 16 residues. CDR3 protein: CASSQEGTGGGETQYF. CDR3 in DNA: TGTGCCAGCAGCCAAGAAGGAACGGGAGGCGGGGAGACCCAGTACTTC.

This clonotype was counted only a few times. The chain is built from TRBV19 and TRBJ1-6, with D unclear. Trimming removed 5 bases from V and 7 bases from J, with 12 bases in between. CDR1 is LNHDA, CDR2 SQIVND, per germline (reference sequence). CDR3 size: 14 residues. The CDR3 DNA is TGTGCCAGTAGTGGCATGAACTCCAATTCACCCCTCCACTTT. Protein sequence: CASSGMNSNSPLHF. Full variable domain (missing parts from reference TRBV19 and TRBJ1-6): DGGITQSPKYLFRKEGQNVTLSCEQNLNHDAMYWYRQDPGQGLRLIYYSQIVNDFQKGDIAEGYSVSREKKESFPLTVTSAQKNPTAFYLCASSGMNSNSPLHFGNGTRLTVT.